These 14 T cell receptor beta chains came from one sample sequenced in a study of T cells after yellow fever vaccination. In TCRdb, the 5' RACE reads were re-called with MiXCR into one record per CDR3 protein. The data contain 300,000 to 450,000 distinct CDR3 sequences, approximately 6% of them singletons. The input for sequencing was PBMCs, taken 5 days after the yellow fever booster vaccination. These receptors were taken from a man aged 25 to 40 who received the YFV17D yellow fever vaccine.

The chain combines TRBV6-2 or TRBV6-3 with TRBJ1-2; 7 bases fit TRBD1. The CDR3 is 13 residues long. J gave up 4 bases and V 7 bases, and 6 bases lay outside the gene matches. Per germline, CDR1 MNHEY and CDR2 SVGEGT. CDR3 protein: CASTDRDSYGYTF. The CDR3 coding sequence is TGTGCCAGCACTGACCGGGACAGCTATGGCTACACCTTC.

This chain links TRBV7-9 with TRBJ1-2; the D gene is possibly TRBD1 (6 bases). Germline V gene sequence: CDR1 SEHNR, CDR2 FQNEAQ (reference sequence). V lost 4 bases and J 2 bases, leaving 8 bases between the germline ends. The CDR3 length is 13 residues. CDR3 coding DNA: TGTGCCAGCAGCTCACAGGGCAACTATGGCTACACCTTC. This codes for CASSSQGNYGYTF.

This clonotype was observed a handful of times. The chain combines TRBV20-1 with TRBJ2-7; 8 bases are a match to TRBD1. The V segment lost 1 base and the J segment 5 bases; nucleotides outside the gene matches: 7. Germline V gene data show CDR1 as DFQATT and CDR2 as SNEGSKA (reference sequence). This CDR3 spans 14 amino acids. The CDR3 spells CSARVRAGGHEQYF. The DNA of the CDR3 is TGCAGTGCTAGAGTCCGGGCAGGGGGCCACGAGCAGTACTTC.

This clonotype was found many times. The chain has TRBV9 and TRBJ2-3, with 8 bases fitting TRBD2. Germline values: CDR1 SGDLS, CDR2 YYNGEE. This CDR3 has 15 amino acids. J was trimmed by 3 bases and V by 3 bases; bases with no gene match: 6. The CDR3 nucleotides are TGTGCCAGCAGCGCGAGGGCGGGAGGAACAGATACGCAGTATTTT. It translates to CASSARAGGTDTQYF. Full variable domain (rest looked up from reference TRBV9 and TRBJ2-3): DSGVTQTPKHLITATGQRVTLRCSPRSGDLSVYWYQQSLDQGLQFLIQYYNGEERAKGNILERFSAQQFPDLHSELNLSSLELGDSALYFCASSARAGGTDTQYFGPGTRLTVL.

This chain connects TRBV12-3 or TRBV12-4 to TRBJ2-2; TRBD2 aligns across 10 bases. The length of the CDR3 is 15 residues. With 7 bases clipped from V and 7 bases from J, the junction kept 9 bases outside the gene matches. The CDR3 DNA sequence: TGTGCCAGCAAAATACTAGCGGGATCGAACGGGGAGCTGTTTTTT. Amino acids: CASKILAGSNGELFF.

This clonotype was picked up many times. Here the CDR3 reads CASSLENKLFF. CDR3 bases: TGCGCCAGCAGCTTGGAGAATAAACTGTTTTTT. This chain links TRBV5-1 with TRBJ1-4, with unresolved D. CDR1 and CDR2 from the germline V gene are SGHRS and YFSETQ. The germline V and J ends were trimmed by 0 bases and 11 bases, with 5 bases remaining between them. The CDR3 is 11 amino acids.

This chain uses TRBV4-3 with TRBJ2-2; D ambiguous. Between the trimmed V and J ends, which lost 0 bases and 5 bases, there was a span of 7 bases. This CDR3 is built from 14 residues. Germline V gene sequence: CDR1 LGHNA, CDR2 YSLEER. DNA for the CDR3: TGCGCCAGCAGCCAAGAAAGTTTGACCGGGGAGCTGTTTTTT. Encoded protein: CASSQESLTGELFF.

This clonotype was found many times. This chain connects TRBV11-1 to TRBJ2-1, with unresolved D. Between the trimmed V and J ends, which lost 2 bases and 7 bases, there was a span of 15 bases. Germline values: CDR1 SGHAT, CDR2 FQDESV (reference sequence). The CDR3 is made up of 15 amino acids. The CDR3 nucleotides read TGTGCCAGCAGCTTACGAAGGGCCCTCTGGAATGAGCAGTTCTTC. Its translation is CASSLRRALWNEQFF.

This chain links TRBV9 with TRBJ2-1; the D is unclear. This CDR3 has 15 amino acids. The germline gives CDR1 SGDLS, CDR2 YYNGEE. The ends were cut back, 0 bases at V and 9 bases at J, with 16 bases in the middle. Written as DNA, the CDR3 is TGTGCCAGCAGCGTAGACGGATCAGTATGGGGTGAGCAGTTCTTC. Its translation: CASSVDGSVWGEQFF.

There are a few counts of this clonotype. V gene TRBV6-1 combines with J gene TRBJ1-6; D remains unclear. Germline CDR1 MNHNS, CDR2 SASEGT. V was pared by 5 bases and J by 9 bases, with 5 bases between. The CDR3 length is 11 residues. The CDR3 DNA reads as TGTGCCAGCAGTTCAGGTTCACCCCTCCACTTT. Translation: CASSSGSPLHF.

Only a few counts were recorded for this clonotype. The chain is built from TRBV29-1 and TRBJ2-3; D remains unclear. In germline, CDR1 is SQVTM, CDR2 ANQGSEA. Trimming cost V 1 base and J 7 bases, with 6 bases left between them. The CDR3 covers 11 residues. The CDR3 here is CSVEAENTQYF. CDR3 nucleotides: TGCAGCGTTGAAGCTGAGAATACGCAGTATTTT.

The sample holds many counts of this clonotype. J is TRBJ1-5 and V is TRBV12-3 or TRBV12-4; TRBD1 aligns across 7 bases. J lost 4 bases, V lost 7 bases, and 10 bases had no gene match. This CDR3 region has 15 residues. The CDR3 here is CASNLADRMNQPQHF. CDR3 nucleotide sequence: TGTGCCAGCAACCTGGCGGACAGGATGAATCAGCCCCAGCATTTT.

The chain uses TRBV6-1 and TRBJ2-5; D not resolved. V gave up 5 bases and J gave up 0 bases, with 16 bases separating them. Germline CDR1 reads MNHNS; CDR2 reads SASEGT. The CDR3 extends over 16 amino acids. Here the CDR3 DNA reads TGTGCCAGCAGTACCCCCGTTCTGCGGTACCAAGAGACCCAGTACTTC. Amino acid sequence: CASSTPVLRYQETQYF.

The V call is TRBV29-1, the J call TRBJ2-3; TRBD2 matches at 7 bases. V was clipped by 3 bases and J by 1 base; unmatched bases: 4. Germline lookup yields CDR1 SQVTM and CDR2 ANQGSEA. The CDR3 length is 14 residues. In DNA form, the CDR3 reads TGCAGCGTTGATAAGCGGGGTCGCACAGATACGCAGTATTTT. Protein product: CSVDKRGRTDTQYF.